The rows below give T cell receptor beta chains drawn from one sample of a study of early T cells in non-severe SARS-CoV-2 infection. TCRdb recomputed calls from the 5' RACE reads with MiXCR, one row per CDR3 protein. This sample has tens of thousands of distinct CDR3 sequences, with about 16% found just once. The sample in question was whole blood, obtained at baseline. The receptor set was obtained from an adult who was a healthcare worker with PCR-confirmed SARS-CoV-2 infection or an uninfected control (not recorded which). Each CDR3 is given with its conserved first and last residue. The order of the fields is J gene, D gene, clone size, V gene, CDR3 DNA, CDR3 protein. D genes are given only for firm matches. A row's size may be missing; if present it is once, few, many or a size class.

TRBJ1-5,.,.,TRBV3-1,TGTGCCAGCAGCGTAGTGGGGAATCAGCCCCAGCATTTT,CASSVVGNQPQHF
TRBJ2-1,TRBD2,.,TRBV10-2,TGCGCCAGCAGGCGGGGGGACTACAATGAGCAGTTCTTC,CASRRGDYNEQFF
TRBJ1-2,.,.,TRBV5-1,TGCGCCAGCAGCCCAAGGACCGGGGCAGCCTATGGCTACACCTTC,CASSPRTGAAYGYTF
TRBJ1-4,.,.,TRBV19,TGTGCCAGTAGTACTGCGGGAGCAATACTGTTTTTT,CASSTAGAILFF
TRBJ1-5,.,.,TRBV12-3/TRBV12-4,TGTGCCAGCAGTTTAGGGATACCGCCCCAGCATTTT,CASSLGIPPQHF
TRBJ2-2,.,.,TRBV11-2,TGTGCCAGCAGCAACAGGGAGGCCGCCGGGGAGCTGTTTTTT,CASSNREAAGELFF
TRBJ2-1,TRBD2,few,TRBV3-1,TGTGCCAGCAGCCAAGATACTAGCGGGAGTTACAATGAGCAGTTCTTC,CASSQDTSGSYNEQFF
TRBJ2-2,.,.,TRBV12-5,TGTGCTAGTGGTATGGGACCACCTACCGGGGAGCTGTTTTTT,CASGMGPPTGELFF
TRBJ2-2,TRBD2,.,TRBV9,TGTGCCAGCAGCGCCCCACTAGCGGGAGGCACCGGGGAGCTGTTTTTT,CASSAPLAGGTGELFF
TRBJ2-4,.,many,TRBV5-1,TGCGCCAGCAGCTTGGCCGAGGGCCCAGGGTACTTC,CASSLAEGPGYF
TRBJ2-1,.,few,TRBV3-1,TGTGCCAGCAGCTTCTCTAGAGGTGAGCAGTTCTTC,CASSFSRGEQFF
TRBJ2-7,.,.,TRBV12-3/TRBV12-4,TGTGCCAGCAGTTCGGACCTCCTCGAGCAGTACTTC,CASSSDLLEQYF
TRBJ2-3,.,.,TRBV12-3/TRBV12-4,TGTGCCAGCGCGCAAGATACGCAGTATTTT,CASAQDTQYF
TRBJ2-5,.,many,TRBV14,TGTGCCAGCAGCCAAGGGGGGACCCAGTACTTC,CASSQGGTQYF
TRBJ2-3,.,.,TRBV5-4,TGTGCCAGCAGCTTGAATTCCCAGACTGGCACAGATACGCAGTATTTT,CASSLNSQTGTDTQYF
TRBJ1-5,.,.,TRBV10-1,TGCGCCAGCAGTGCAGGGACCAATCAGCCCCAGCATTTT,CASSAGTNQPQHF
TRBJ1-4,.,many,TRBV12-3/TRBV12-4,TGTGCCAGTGGACCTGGACGGGTGAATGAAAAACTGTTTTTT,CASGPGRVNEKLFF
TRBJ2-1,.,few,TRBV7-3,TGTGCCAGCAGCTTAAGACGGGACGTGGGATCTAATGAGCAGTTCTTC,CASSLRRDVGSNEQFF
TRBJ2-2,TRBD2,few,TRBV11-2,TGTGCCAGCAGCCGCGGGGGGTTTAACACCGGGGAGCTGTTTTTT,CASSRGGFNTGELFF
TRBJ2-3,TRBD2,many,TRBV20-1,TGCAGTGCTAGAGTGGGGACTAGCGTCTCCCAGACGCAGTATTTT,CSARVGTSVSQTQYF
TRBJ2-2,TRBD2,few,TRBV7-3,TGTGCCAGCAGCCTCCTTCCGAGCGGGACTGGGGAGCTGTTTTTT,CASSLLPSGTGELFF
TRBJ2-4,TRBD2,once,TRBV12-3/TRBV12-4,TGTGCCAGCAGTTTATGGGGGGGAGAGGTCAAAAACATTCAGTACTTC,CASSLWGGEVKNIQYF
TRBJ2-1,TRBD1,.,TRBV29-1,TGCAGCGTTGCCGGGACAGGTTTTATGAATGAGCAGTTCTTC,CSVAGTGFMNEQFF